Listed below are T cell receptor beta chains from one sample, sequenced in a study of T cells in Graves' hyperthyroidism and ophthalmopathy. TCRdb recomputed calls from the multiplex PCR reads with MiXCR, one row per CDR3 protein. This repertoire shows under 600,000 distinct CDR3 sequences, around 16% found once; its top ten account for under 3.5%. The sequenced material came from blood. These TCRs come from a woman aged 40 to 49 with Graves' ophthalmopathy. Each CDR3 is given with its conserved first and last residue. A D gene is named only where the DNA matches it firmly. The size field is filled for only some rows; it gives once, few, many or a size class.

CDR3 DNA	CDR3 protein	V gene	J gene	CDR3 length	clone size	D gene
TGCAGTGCTAGAGACCCTAGCGGGAGGTCCTACGAGCAGTACTTC	CSARDPSGRSYEQYF	TRBV20-1	TRBJ2-7	15	many	TRBD2
TGTGCCAGCAGCTTAGATCCCCAGCCCCACAATGAGCAGTTCTTC	CASSLDPQPHNEQFF	TRBV7-2	TRBJ2-1	15	.	.
TGCAGTGCTAGAGATTTTCAGGGGAACACCGGGGAGCTGTTTTTT	CSARDFQGNTGELFF	TRBV20-1	TRBJ2-2	15	few	.
TGCAGTGCTAGAGATTCGGCTAGCGGACGCTACGAGCAGTACTTC	CSARDSASGRYEQYF	TRBV20-1	TRBJ2-7	15	many	TRBD2
TGTGCCTGGAGTGGGAACAGGGGCAATCAGCCCCAGCATTTT	CAWSGNRGNQPQHF	TRBV30	TRBJ1-5	14	many	.
TGCAGCGTTTCTACGCTAGCGGGAGGCACAGATACGCAGTATTTT	CSVSTLAGGTDTQYF	TRBV29-1	TRBJ2-3	15	.	TRBD2
TGTGCCAGCAGCCCACAGAAAGGACCGACCTACGAGCAGTACTTC	CASSPQKGPTYEQYF	TRBV7-8	TRBJ2-7	15	many	.
TGTGCCACCAGCCAGACAGGAGGTACCGGGGAGCTGTTTTTT	CATSQTGGTGELFF	TRBV24-1	TRBJ2-2	14	few	.
TGTGCCAGCAGTTTAACGGATTTTGGACAGGGGGCTACCGGGGAGCTGTTTTTT	CASSLTDFGQGATGELFF	TRBV27	TRBJ2-2	18	.	TRBD1
TGTGCCAGCAGTAAGCAGGATACGCAGTATTTT	CASSKQDTQYF	TRBV6-1	TRBJ2-3	11	many	.
TGTGCCAGTAGTATAGGTACAGGAGGTTGGAGGCCCCAGCATTTT	CASSIGTGGWRPQHF	TRBV19	TRBJ1-5	15	.	.
TGTGCCAGCAGTTTACGGGCACCGAACACCGGGGAGCTGTTTTTT	CASSLRAPNTGELFF	TRBV28	TRBJ2-2	15	many	.
TGTGCCAGCTCACCTCCAGGGACAGCTATAACCTATGGCTACACCTTC	CASSPPGTAITYGYTF	TRBV18	TRBJ1-2	16	.	TRBD1